This passage covers 26 T cell receptor beta chains from one sample sequenced in a study of chemoradiotherapy in HPV16-positive cancers. Method: immunoSEQ multiplex PCR; TCRdb's copy keeps in-frame clones and lacks some. The table has 65,000 to 80,000 clones, 88% seen once. Source: blood, taken from a patient who underwent chemoradiotherapy. The receptor set was obtained from a human donor with HPV-associated anogenital cancer.

The gene calls are TRBV7-9 and TRBJ2-7; 10 nucleotides match TRBD2. The V gene's germline CDR1 is SEHNR and CDR2 FQNEAQ (reference sequence). The V gene end was trimmed by 2 bases and the J gene end by 6 bases; junction bases not matched to a gene: 7. The CDR3 is made up of 15 amino acids. In DNA, the CDR3 is TGTGCCAGCAGCTTACTAGCGGGAGCTCTCCGCGAGCAGTACTTC. Its protein product is CASSLLAGALREQYF. Based on the CDR3 plus reference TRBV7-9 and TRBJ2-7, the full variable domain is DTGVSQNPRHKITKRGQNVTFRCDPISEHNRLYWYRQTLGQGPEFLTYFQNEAQLEKSRLLSDRFSAERPKGSFSTLEIQRTEQGDSAMYLCASSLLAGALREQYFGPGTRLTVT.

This sequence joins TRBV7-9 and TRBJ1-1; 7 bases are a match to TRBD1. After removal of 7 bases from V and 1 base from J, the junction contained 12 bases not matched to a gene. The CDR3 runs 16 residues. Germline V lookup: CDR1 SEHNR, CDR2 FQNEAQ (reference sequence). CDR3 DNA: TGTGCCAGCACCTTCTACGCGGGGACAGAGAACACTGAAGCTTTCTTT. Its protein product is CASTFYAGTENTEAFF. Drawing the rest from reference TRBV7-9 and TRBJ1-1, the complete variable domain is DTGVSQNPRHKITKRGQNVTFRCDPISEHNRLYWYRQTLGQGPEFLTYFQNEAQLEKSRLLSDRFSAERPKGSFSTLEIQRTEQGDSAMYLCASTFYAGTENTEAFFGQGTRLTVV.

The V and J genes are TRBV15 and TRBJ1-2, with D possibly TRBD1 on 6 matching bases. Germline CDR1 LNHNV, CDR2 YYDKDF (reference sequence). CDR3 length: 13 residues. Trimming removed 5 bases from V and 4 bases from J, with 11 bases in between. The CDR3 DNA reads as TGTGCCACCAGCCCAGGGGTTTTCTATGGCTACACCTTC. Its protein product is CATSPGVFYGYTF.

The V and J genes are TRBV5-4 and TRBJ2-7; TRBD1 aligns across 7 bases. Germline CDR1 and CDR2: SGHNT and YYREEE (reference sequence). V lost 7 bases and J lost 6; bases outside the gene matches: 7. CDR3 length: 12 amino acids. The CDR3 DNA is TGTGCCAGCCAAAACGCAGGGGGCGAGCAGTACTTC. It translates to CASQNAGGEQYF.

This chain links TRBV7-3 with TRBJ1-2; TRBD1 might be the D (5 bases). Trimming pared 2 bases from V and 4 bases from J, leaving 14 bases between. The CDR3 is 15 residues long. Germline V CDR1 and CDR2: SGHTA, FQGTGA. Written as DNA, the CDR3 is TGTGCCAGCAGCTTAGTAGAGGGGCCTCCCTATGGCTACACCTTC. This gives the protein CASSLVEGPPYGYTF.

The chain links TRBV18 to TRBJ2-7, with TRBD1 identical over 9 bases. V was pared by 2 bases and J by 7 bases, with 12 bases of the junction left unmatched. The CDR3 spans 16 residues. Looked up from germline, CDR1 is KGHSH and CDR2 is LQKENI. CDR3 region: CASSPISGTGIREQYF. DNA for the CDR3: TGTGCCAGCTCACCAATCTCCGGGACAGGGATCAGGGAGCAGTACTTC.

This chain uses TRBV27 with TRBJ2-7; D remains ambiguous. The CDR3 sequence is 13 residues long. Trimming removed 0 bases at V and 2 bases at J, with 5 bases between. The germline CDR1 and CDR2 sequences are MNHEY and SMNVEV (reference sequence). This chain's CDR3 is CASSLSRPYEQYF. In nucleotides, the CDR3 is TGTGCCAGCAGTTTATCTCGCCCCTACGAGCAGTACTTC.

Only a few counts were recorded for this clone. The V gene is TRBV5-8, the J gene TRBJ2-7, with a tentative D call TRBD1 (6 bases). Germline V gives CDR1 SGHTS, CDR2 YDEGEE. Deletions cut 4 bases from V and 3 bases from J, with 23 bases between. This CDR3 is 17 amino acids long. In nucleotides, the CDR3 is TGTGCCAGCAGCCACAGACAGGTTGGGGGTCATGGCTACGAGCAGTACTTC. It is translated as CASSHRQVGGHGYEQYF.

The chain uses TRBV11-3 and TRBJ2-1; 7 nucleotides line up with TRBD2. The CDR3 length is 15 residues. The J segment lost 3 bases and the V segment lost 6 bases, leaving 8 bases of the junction unmatched. Germline values: CDR1 SGHNT, CDR2 YENEEA. The DNA for the CDR3 is TGTGCCAGCAGTTCCGGGACTAACGACTACAATGAGCAGTTCTTC. Encoded protein: CASSSGTNDYNEQFF.

V is TRBV19 and J is TRBJ1-1; the D is unclear. The length of the CDR3 is 13 residues. Germline V lookup: CDR1 LNHDA, CDR2 SQIVND (reference sequence). Trimming left V 8 bases short and J 1 base short, with 11 bases between. This CDR3 reads CASGVGENTEAFF. CDR3 nucleotide sequence: TGTGCCAGTGGAGTTGGGGAGAACACTGAAGCTTTCTTT.

The J gene is TRBJ1-2, the V gene TRBV6-1; D perhaps matches TRBD1 (6 bases). Between the trimmed V and J ends, which lost 6 bases and 4 bases, there was a span of 18 bases. Germline V gives CDR1 MNHNS, CDR2 SASEGT. This CDR3 spans 15 amino acids. CDR3 DNA: TGTGCCAGCAGAAAAGGGGGAGAGGCGGTCTATGGCTACACCTTC. Translated, it gives CASRKGGEAVYGYTF.

The chain carries TRBV11-2 and TRBJ2-3; 11 bases match TRBD2. Per germline, CDR1 SGHAT and CDR2 FQNNGV. V lost 4 bases and J lost 2; bases outside the gene matches: 5. This CDR3 spans 16 amino acids. The CDR3 nucleotides read TGTGCCAGCAGCTCGGGGACTAGCGGACACACAGATACGCAGTATTTT. Translation: CASSSGTSGHTDTQYF.

This chain connects TRBV18 to TRBJ1-4; D is uncertain. Germline V gene lookup returns CDR1 KGHSH and CDR2 LQKENI. There are 13 residues in the CDR3. V lost 4 bases and J lost 7, with 10 bases in between. CDR3 nucleotides: TGTGCCAGCTCACAGGGAATTGGTGAAAAACTGTTTTTT. It codes for CASSQGIGEKLFF.

To note about this clone: The same CDR3 is also encoded by other DNA sequences in this sample. The V gene is TRBV9, the J gene TRBJ1-3; weak D call: TRBD1 (5 bases). V lost 0 bases, J lost 4 bases, and 11 bases lay in between. The CDR3 totals 15 residues. Looked up from germline, CDR1 is SGDLS and CDR2 is YYNGEE. CDR3 sequence: CASSVGSTAGNTIYF. The CDR3 DNA reads TGTGCCAGCAGCGTAGGGTCGACAGCAGGAAACACCATATATTTT.

The chain carries TRBV5-1 and TRBJ1-4, with 8 positions matching TRBD1. Germline loops: CDR1 SGHRS, CDR2 YFSETQ. J lost 8 bases, V lost 4 bases, and 7 bases had no gene match. This CDR3 spans 14 amino acids. CDR3 sequence reads: CASSLWTGSEKLFF. The CDR3 bases are TGCGCCAGCAGCCTGTGGACAGGGTCCGAAAAACTGTTTTTT.

The gene calls are TRBV4-1 and TRBJ2-1; possible D gene TRBD2, 5 bases. V dropped 3 bases and J dropped 8 bases, with 14 bases sitting between them. This CDR3 region has 14 residues. CDR1 and CDR2 (germline): MGHRA, YSYEKL. DNA for the CDR3: TGCGCCAGCAGCCACCCCCCCCGCGGGCATGAGCAGTTCTTC. Its translation is CASSHPPRGHEQFF.

The CDR3 DNA is TGTGCCAGCAGCTTGGGGGGGACACTCAGCTCCTACGAGCAGTACTTC. Translation: CASSLGGTLSSYEQYF. The rearrangement joins TRBV7-2 to TRBJ2-7; maybe TRBD2 (7 bases). The CDR3 consists of 16 residues. V dropped 3 bases and J dropped 0 bases, with 15 bases sitting between them. Looked up from germline, CDR1 is SGHTA and CDR2 is FQGNSA.

The J gene is TRBJ1-2, the V gene TRBV5-4, with D perhaps matching TRBD1 (6 bases). The V end lost 1 base, the J end lost 8 bases, and 12 bases lay between the germline ends. Germline CDR1 and CDR2: SGHNT and YYREEE (reference sequence). The CDR3 contains 13 residues. CDR3 DNA: TGTGCCAGCAGCTTGTGGGGGGGCCCCGGCTACACCTTC. Its translation is CASSLWGGPGYTF.

The chain employs TRBV2 and TRBJ1-6; D uncertain. Trimming pared 6 bases from V and 1 base from J, leaving 16 bases between. This CDR3 is built from 17 residues. The germline CDR1 and CDR2 sequences are SNHLY and FYNNEI. CDR3 DNA: TGTGCCAGCAGCCCCCTGGTTTATGGGTCCTATAATTCACCCCTCCACTTT. It is translated as CASSPLVYGSYNSPLHF. Combining the CDR3 with reference TRBV2 and TRBJ1-6 gives the whole variable domain EPEVTQTPSHQVTQMGQEVILRCVPISNHLYFYWYRQILGQKVEFLVSFYNNEISEKSEIFDDQFSVERPDGSNFTLKIRSTKLEDSAMYFCASSPLVYGSYNSPLHFGNGTRLTVT.

The chain carries TRBV6-1 and TRBJ2-7; D is uncertain. The CDR3 length is 14 residues. V lost 0 bases and J 1 base, leaving 7 bases between the germline ends. Germline CDR1 reads MNHNS; CDR2 reads SASEGT. In DNA form, the CDR3 reads TGTGCCAGCAGTGAAGCCCTAGGGTCCTACGAGCAGTACTTC. It specifies CASSEALGSYEQYF.

The chain carries TRBV5-1 and TRBJ2-3, with D perhaps matching TRBD2 (6 bases). The CDR3 contains 14 residues. V lost 2 bases to trimming and J lost 3 bases, with 10 bases between them. Germline lookup yields CDR1 SGHRS and CDR2 YFSETQ. Here the CDR3 reads CASSFGGPTDTQYF. The CDR3 nucleotides are TGCGCCAGCAGCTTCGGGGGTCCAACAGATACGCAGTATTTT. The whole variable domain, remainder taken from reference TRBV5-1 and TRBJ2-3, is KAGVTQTPRYLIKTRGQQVTLSCSPISGHRSVSWYQQTPGQGLQFLFEYFSETQRNKGNFPGRFSGRQFSNSRSEMNVSTLELGDSALYLCASSFGGPTDTQYFGPGTRLTVL.

The rearrangement uses TRBV6-5 and TRBJ2-6, with D tentatively TRBD1 (5 bases). The V end was cut by 2 bases, the J end by 1 base, with 9 bases between. The CDR3 runs 16 residues. Germline values: CDR1 MNHEY, CDR2 SVGAGI. CDR3 loop: CASSYDSQSGANVLTF. DNA of the CDR3: TGTGCCAGCAGTTACGACAGCCAATCTGGGGCCAACGTCCTGACTTTC.

The chain is built from TRBV19 and TRBJ1-5, with D hard to call. V lost 6 bases and J 0 bases, leaving 15 bases between the germline ends. This CDR3 is 16 amino acids long. In germline, CDR1 is LNHDA, CDR2 SQIVND (reference sequence). CDR3 region: CASRTTHTYSNQPQHF. DNA of the CDR3: TGTGCCAGTAGAACAACTCATACGTATAGCAATCAGCCCCAGCATTTT.

J is TRBJ1-2 and V is TRBV28, with unresolved D. Trimming shortened V by 2 bases and J by 5 bases, and 6 bases separated the two germline ends. Germline-derived CDR1 and CDR2 are MDHEN and SYDVKM. The CDR3 sequence is 12 residues long. As DNA, the CDR3 is TGTGCCAGCAGTTTAAATCTTTATGGCTACACCTTC. Its translation is CASSLNLYGYTF.

The CDR3 DNA reads TGTGCCAGCAGCTTAATCGCTAGCGGGGGCCGAGATACGCAGTATTTT. Encoded protein: CASSLIASGGRDTQYF. This chain uses TRBV7-2 with TRBJ2-3, with 10 bases lining up with TRBD2. The CDR3 loop spans 16 amino acids. The germline V gene has CDR1 SGHTA and CDR2 FQGNSA. V was pared by 2 bases and J by 5 bases, with 7 bases of the junction left unmatched.

The V and J genes are TRBV5-4 and TRBJ2-7; 9 bases fit TRBD1. The germline CDR1 and CDR2 sequences are SGHNT and YYREEE (reference sequence). This CDR3 has 14 amino acids. Germline trimming cut 0 bases from V and 2 bases from J; bases unmatched to any gene: 0. The CDR3 DNA sequence: TGTGCCAGCAGCTTGGGGACAGGGGCCTACGAGCAGTACTTC. Translating gives CASSLGTGAYEQYF.